A single sample gave rise to the 13 T cell receptor beta chains below, sequenced in a study of T cells in Graves' hyperthyroidism and ophthalmopathy. RNA transcripts served as the template for amplifying TCR beta CDR3 regions. The TCR CDR3 was amplified in a first-round RT-PCR using the HTBI primer set. MiXCR, applied by TCRdb to the multiplex PCR reads, yields one record per CDR3 protein. The repertoire consists of some 360,000 distinct CDR3 sequences, with about 15% occurring once and the leading ten covering roughly 11%. What was sequenced was blood. The receptors come from an older woman with Graves' hyperthyroidism.

This clonotype was recorded many times. This chain joins TRBV7-8 and TRBJ1-1, with 7 bases fitting TRBD1. Germline CDR1 and CDR2: SGHVS and FQNEAQ. The junction had 8 bases not matched to a gene; V was cut back by 6 bases and J by 4 bases. The CDR3 spans 14 residues. Written as DNA, the CDR3 is TGTGCCAGCAGGCGGGACAGATTCTCCACTGAAGCTTTCTTT. Its protein product is CASRRDRFSTEAFF.

This clonotype was observed at least ten times. The V and J genes are TRBV20-1 and TRBJ1-2; D possibly corresponds to TRBD1 (6 bases). Per germline, CDR1 DFQATT and CDR2 SNEGSKA (reference sequence). The V and J ends lost 5 bases and 7 bases respectively, with 17 bases between them. The CDR3 totals 13 residues. CDR3 coding DNA: TGCAGTGCTCCGGAGGGGGTCCCCAGTGGCTACACCTTC. It codes for CSAPEGVPSGYTF.

This clonotype was counted ten times or more. The chain couples TRBV6-1 to TRBJ2-5; 7 nucleotides align to TRBD1. CDR3 length: 15 amino acids. Germline V gene data show CDR1 as MNHNS and CDR2 as SASEGT. V shed 6 bases and J 5 bases; nucleotides not matched to a gene: 12. Here the CDR3 DNA reads TGTGCCAGCAGCCAAAACCCTAGGGGGCGGGAGACCCAGTACTTC. Protein product: CASSQNPRGRETQYF.

The chain joins TRBV4-1 to TRBJ2-7; TRBD2 matches 7 bases. The germline CDR1 and CDR2 sequences are MGHRA and YSYEKL. CDR3 size: 15 residues. J lost 1 base, V lost 3 bases, and 6 bases had no gene match. The CDR3: CASSQGIAGSYEQYF. The CDR3 bases are TGCGCCAGCAGCCAGGGGATAGCGGGTTCCTACGAGCAGTACTTC.

There are a few counts of this clonotype. The V and J genes are TRBV7-9 and TRBJ1-1; weak D call: TRBD1 (6 bases). Trimming pared 5 bases from V and 5 bases from J, leaving 15 bases between. This CDR3 contains 14 residues. Germline V gives CDR1 SEHNR, CDR2 FQNEAQ (reference sequence). CDR3 residues: CASSPQGGLTEAFF. DNA of the CDR3: TGTGCCAGCAGCCCACAGGGAGGCTTAACTGAAGCTTTCTTT. Combining the CDR3 with reference TRBV7-9 and TRBJ1-1 gives the whole variable domain DTGVSQNPRHKITKRGQNVTFRCDPISEHNRLYWYRQTLGQGPEFLTYFQNEAQLEKSRLLSDRFSAERPKGSFSTLEIQRTEQGDSAMYLCASSPQGGLTEAFFGQGTRLTVV.

This clonotype was counted a few times. A read error is possible here, since a much larger clone lies one base away. The chain uses TRBV11-1 and TRBJ2-7; 9 positions match TRBD2. With V trimmed by 4 bases and J by 2 bases, 6 bases remained unmatched. Germline V CDR1 and CDR2: SGHAT, FQDESV (reference sequence). The CDR3 sequence is 15 residues long. The CDR3 DNA follows: TGTGCCAGCAGCTCTATGGCGGGGGGGACCTACGAGCAGTACTTC. As protein: CASSSMAGGTYEQYF.

This clonotype was picked up many times. V and J are TRBV18 and TRBJ2-7, with 9 bases lining up with TRBD2. Germline values: CDR1 KGHSH, CDR2 LQKENI. The CDR3 length is 16 residues. V shed 2 bases and J 3 bases; nucleotides not matched to a gene: 8. The CDR3 DNA sequence: TGTGCCAGCTCACCAAAGGGGATAGCGGGAGTCTACGAGCAGTACTTC. As protein: CASSPKGIAGVYEQYF. The entire variable domain, with the rest obtained from reference TRBV18 and TRBJ2-7, is as follows: NAGVMQNPRHLVRRRGQEARLRCSPMKGHSHVYWYRQLPEEGLKFMVYLQKENIIDESGMPKERFSAEFPKEGPSILRIQQVVRGDSAAYFCASSPKGIAGVYEQYFGPGTRLTVT.

This clonotype appeared many times. The chain carries TRBV30 and TRBJ2-5; perhaps TRBD2 as D (6 bases). The CDR3 runs to 13 residues. CDR1 GTSNPN and CDR2 SVGIG come from the germline V gene (reference sequence). V was pared by 0 bases and J by 3 bases, with 8 bases between. The chain's CDR3 is CAWSVQREETQYF. The DNA of the CDR3 is TGTGCCTGGAGTGTGCAGCGGGAAGAGACCCAGTACTTC. Variable domain in full (rest from reference TRBV30 and TRBJ2-5): SQTIHQWPATLVQPVGSPLSLECTVEGTSNPNLYWYRQAAGRGLQLLFYSVGIGQISSEVPQNLSASRPQDRQFILSSKKLLLSDSGFYLCAWSVQREETQYFGPGTRLLVL.

Regarding this clonotype: Since a much larger clone is just one base distant, this may be a read error. The gene calls are TRBV4-1 and TRBJ1-1; 11 bases are shared with TRBD1. The J segment lost 4 bases and the V segment lost 0 bases, leaving 10 bases of the junction unmatched. The CDR3 sequence is 18 residues long. Germline CDR1 is MGHRA and CDR2 is YSYEKL. CDR3 sequence reads: CASSQDPGPGQGGTEAFF. The DNA of the CDR3 is TGCGCCAGCAGCCAAGACCCAGGGCCGGGACAGGGGGGCACTGAAGCTTTCTTT.

This clonotype was seen more than once but under ten times. J is TRBJ1-2 and V is TRBV5-6; TRBD1 agrees at 8 bases. J was trimmed by 0 bases and V by 2 bases; bases with no gene match: 6. The length of the CDR3 is 16 residues. Germline V gene lookup returns CDR1 SGHDT and CDR2 YYEEEE. CDR3 protein: CASSFLTTGANYGYTF. CDR3 sequence (DNA): TGTGCCAGCAGCTTCCTGACGACAGGGGCTAACTATGGCTACACCTTC.

This clonotype occurred many times. The chain couples TRBV7-9 to TRBJ1-6; D is uncertain. With 4 bases removed from V and 3 bases from J, the gap between germline ends came to 10 bases. The CDR3 is 15 amino acids. Germline V gene data show CDR1 as SEHNR and CDR2 as FQNEAQ (reference sequence). The CDR3 loop reads CASSYRQGYNSPLHF. CDR3 DNA sequence: TGTGCCAGCAGCTATCGACAAGGCTATAATTCACCCCTCCACTTT. The whole variable domain, remainder taken from reference TRBV7-9 and TRBJ1-6, is DTGVSQNPRHKITKRGQNVTFRCDPISEHNRLYWYRQTLGQGPEFLTYFQNEAQLEKSRLLSDRFSAERPKGSFSTLEIQRTEQGDSAMYLCASSYRQGYNSPLHFGNGTRLTVT.

This clonotype occurred many times. The chain is built from TRBV12-3 or TRBV12-4 and TRBJ2-1; 15 positions match TRBD2. The V and J ends lost 6 bases and 7 bases, in that order; junction bases with no gene match: 16. The CDR3 sequence is 19 residues long. CDR3 DNA sequence: TGTGCCAGCAGCCAAGACACCGGGACTAGCGGGAGGAAAGGGAATGAGCAGTTCTTC. The encoded protein is CASSQDTGTSGRKGNEQFF.

The table lists this clonotype with many counts. V gene TRBV5-1 combines with J gene TRBJ2-3; no clear D gene. The V and J ends lost 5 bases and 5 bases respectively, with 15 bases between them. Germline values: CDR1 SGHRS, CDR2 YFSETQ. The CDR3 consists of 14 residues. Here the CDR3 reads CASSDRPGQDTQYF. In DNA, the CDR3 is TGCGCCAGCAGTGATCGCCCCGGTCAAGATACGCAGTATTTT.